These T cell receptor beta chains were read from a single sample in a study of shared T cell receptors in the human thymus. The table came from immunoSEQ multiplex PCR; TCRdb's copy has only in-frame clones and leaves some out. The sample carries over 450,000 clones, around 82% recorded once. This same sample was also part of a study on human thymus T cells.

Sequenced input: thymocytes. The source is a boy in the first two years of life with a congenital heart defect. The CDR3 runs from the conserved cysteine through the conserved F or W. Fields, in order: D gene, J gene, V gene, CDR3 protein. A D gene is named only where the DNA matches it firmly.

>TRBD1|TRBJ1-5|TRBV19
CASSIAPRIPRQGAGQPQHF
>TRBD1|TRBJ1-3|TRBV6-5
CASSTHDRGENTIYF
>.|TRBJ1-2|TRBV7-9
CASSPETVNPHGYTF
>TRBD1|TRBJ2-7|TRBV6-1
CASSGDSDISYEQYF
>TRBD1|TRBJ1-3|TRBV30
CAWSVRDRDPHSPGNTIYF
>TRBD1|TRBJ2-2|TRBV7-9
CASSCPRDRGLGSGELFF
>TRBD2|TRBJ2-2|TRBV2
CASKPGLPNTGELFF
>.|TRBJ1-2|TRBV6-5
CASSHTYDGYTF
>TRBD1|TRBJ2-5|TRBV19
CASSPRQGYQETQYF
>TRBD2|TRBJ2-3|TRBV5-1
CASSLGRTSGRTDTQYF
>.|TRBJ2-7|TRBV18
CASSPPPGLRLPYEQYF
>.|TRBJ2-2|TRBV4-2
CASSQERAKSNTGELFF
>TRBD2|TRBJ2-2|TRBV28
CASSFGTSGRSTGELFF
>.|TRBJ2-1|TRBV27
CASSPSSGEDNEQFF
>.|TRBJ1-2|TRBV5-4
CASSLGQGGSGYTF
>TRBD2|TRBJ2-1|TRBV7-9
CASSFSGKTHEQFF
>.|TRBJ2-1|TRBV4-1
CASSPAGNSHNEQFF
>.|TRBJ2-2|TRBV7-2
CASSLGGTGELFF
>TRBD1|TRBJ2-1|TRBV27
CASSLRTGQHNEQFF
>.|TRBJ2-1|TRBV7-2
CASNVPLVAYNEQFF
>TRBD1|TRBJ2-4|TRBV6-4
CASSPYRGAGIQYF
>.|TRBJ1-2|TRBV4-3
CASSQGWRGRRLYGYTF
>TRBD1|TRBJ2-1|TRBV29-1
CSAGWTGNTVF
>TRBD1|TRBJ1-2|TRBV18
CASSVDRGAQGYTF
>TRBD1|TRBJ1-2|TRBV27
CASSLIGQGAYGYTF
>TRBD1|TRBJ1-2|TRBV5-6
CASRRRGRFYGYTF
>TRBD1|TRBJ2-3|TRBV30
CAWSVRGQGTDTQYF
>TRBD1|TRBJ1-4|TRBV11-2
CASSFLTTGGYEKLFF
>TRBD2|TRBJ2-5|TRBV4-3
CASSQDGWGEGPQETQYF
>.|TRBJ2-3|TRBV7-9
CASSPRLISGSTDTQYF
>.|TRBJ1-2|TRBV13
CASSFGAVAGVYWGYTF